These 19 T cell receptor beta chains were all obtained from the same sample, sequenced in a study of T cells in Graves' hyperthyroidism and ophthalmopathy. TCR beta CDR3 regions were amplified from RNA transcripts. The TCR CDR3 was amplified in a first-round RT-PCR using the HTBI primer set. Each CDR3 protein gets one entry after TCRdb re-called the multiplex PCR reads with MiXCR. The sample holds 600,000 to 900,000 distinct CDR3 sequences, roughly 15% seen once. The sequenced material came from blood. These receptor sequences come from a man younger than 35 with Graves' hyperthyroidism.

This chain connects TRBV6-2 or TRBV6-3 to TRBJ2-3; D remains ambiguous. The length of the CDR3 is 12 residues. The V gene's germline CDR1 is MNHEY and CDR2 SVGEGT. V was clipped by 6 bases and J by 6 bases, with 10 bases between them. The CDR3 coding sequence is TGTGCCAGCAGAACGAGAGTCGATACGCAGTATTTT. The encoded protein is CASRTRVDTQYF.

This clonotype appeared a few times. This rearrangement joins TRBV6-1 to TRBJ1-1, with 8 positions matching TRBD1. The V gene end was trimmed by 8 bases and the J gene end by 3 bases; junction bases not matched to a gene: 5. CDR3 length: 13 amino acids. Germline V gene sequence: CDR1 MNHNS, CDR2 SASEGT. This CDR3 reads CASEDREYTEAFF. The DNA of the CDR3 is TGTGCCAGCGAGGACAGGGAGTACACTGAAGCTTTCTTT.

This clonotype has only a few counts. The J gene is TRBJ2-5, the V gene TRBV2; 8 nucleotides line up with TRBD1. CDR1 SNHLY and CDR2 FYNNEI come from the germline V gene. CDR3 length: 13 residues. V was pared by 9 bases and J by 1 base, with 4 bases of the junction left unmatched. The chain's CDR3 is CARDRALQETQYF. CDR3 bases: TGTGCCAGGGACAGGGCTCTCCAAGAGACCCAGTACTTC.

A note on this clonotype: One junction end does not reproduce the germline sequence, and a read error may be involved. This sequence joins TRBV12-3 or TRBV12-4 and TRBJ2-7, with D perhaps TRBD1 (6 bases). The CDR3 totals 16 residues. The CDR3 nucleotides are TGTACCAGCAGTTCCCAGGGGATTGCTAGGTTTTCCGAGCAGTACTTC. Translating it yields CTSSSQGIARFSEQYF.

The J gene is TRBJ1-2, the V gene TRBV2, with TRBD1 identical over 10 bases. Trimming removed 6 bases from V and 8 bases from J; junction bases left unmatched: 6. Per the germline V gene, CDR1 is SNHLY and CDR2 is FYNNEI. The CDR3 extends over 13 amino acids. The CDR3 here is CASRTGTGDGYTF. As DNA, the CDR3 is TGTGCCAGCAGAACCGGGACAGGGGACGGCTACACCTTC. The entire variable domain, with the rest obtained from reference TRBV2 and TRBJ1-2, is as follows: EPEVTQTPSHQVTQMGQEVILRCVPISNHLYFYWYRQILGQKVEFLVSFYNNEISEKSEIFDDQFSVERPDGSNFTLKIRSTKLEDSAMYFCASRTGTGDGYTFGSGTRLTVV.

The chain recombines TRBV29-1 with TRBJ1-2, with D possibly matching TRBD1 (5 bases). The germline V gene has CDR1 SQVTM and CDR2 ANQGSEA. Trimming took off 8 bases at V and 3 bases at J, with 19 bases between the two ends. The CDR3 loop spans 14 amino acids. CDR3 coding DNA: TGCAGCTGCTACGGCGGGCAGGGAGACTATGGCTACACCTTC. Amino acids: CSCYGGQGDYGYTF.

The J gene is TRBJ2-5, the V gene TRBV7-9; 12 positions match TRBD1. Germline-derived CDR1 and CDR2 are SEHNR and FQNEAQ (reference sequence). Germline trimming cut 7 bases from V and 4 bases from J; bases unmatched to any gene: 7. This CDR3 contains 15 residues. In DNA, the CDR3 is TGTGCCAGCACGGCGGGACAGGGGGCAGGAGAGACCCAGTACTTC. This translates into CASTAGQGAGETQYF.

V usage is TRBV19 and J usage is TRBJ2-7, with D possibly TRBD1 on 5 matching bases. Germline lookup yields CDR1 LNHDA and CDR2 SQIVND (reference sequence). The CDR3 length is 15 residues. The ends were cut back, 10 bases at V and 0 bases at J, with 19 bases in the middle. This CDR3 is CATSPSNRPSYEQYF. The CDR3 nucleotides read TGTGCCACCAGTCCGTCTAACAGGCCCTCCTACGAGCAGTACTTC. The variable domain in full, with the rest retrieved from reference TRBV19 and TRBJ2-7, is DGGITQSPKYLFRKEGQNVTLSCEQNLNHDAMYWYRQDPGQGLRLIYYSQIVNDFQKGDIAEGYSVSREKKESFPLTVTSAQKNPTAFYLCATSPSNRPSYEQYFGPGTRLTVT.

This CDR3 reads CASSLRTSGSRTDTQYF. The CDR3 nucleotides are TGTGCCAGCAGCCTACGGACTAGCGGGAGTAGGACAGATACGCAGTATTTT. V and J are TRBV12-3 or TRBV12-4 and TRBJ2-3, with 13 bases lining up with TRBD2. Germline trimming cut 6 bases from V and 3 bases from J; bases unmatched to any gene: 9. This CDR3 spans 17 amino acids.

As to this clonotype: Possible read error: a much larger clone is one base away. J is TRBJ1-5 and V is TRBV11-2; D not certain. Germline V gene lookup returns CDR1 SGHAT and CDR2 FQNNGV. The CDR3 is 13 amino acids. The CDR3 loop is CTSSLSGNQPQHF. CDR3 DNA: TGTACCAGCAGCCTCTCCGGCAATCAGCCCCAGCATTTT.

Comment on this clonotype: Possible read error: a much larger clone is one base away. This chain connects TRBV3-1 to TRBJ2-1, with 9 bases aligning to TRBD1. Germline V gene data show CDR1 as LGHDT and CDR2 as YNNKEL (reference sequence). The CDR3 is made up of 15 amino acids. CDR3 amino acids: CARSQAGTGQDEQFF. The CDR3 DNA reads TGTGCCAGGAGCCAGGCCGGGACAGGGCAGGATGAGCAGTTCTTC.

Comment on this clonotype: A much larger clone is a single base away; this may be a read error. The chain combines TRBV7-2 with TRBJ2-1; no clear D gene. The CDR3 consists of 18 residues. Germline V lookup: CDR1 SGHTA, CDR2 FQGNSA. The V and J ends lost 1 base and 1 base respectively, with 17 bases between them. CDR3 protein: CASSLGPTNELSYNEQFF. DNA of the CDR3: TGTGCCAGCAGCTTAGGACCCACCAACGAACTATCCTACAATGAGCAGTTCTTC.

V gene TRBV7-2 combines with J gene TRBJ1-1; no definite D call. This CDR3 contains 13 residues. Trimming cost V 1 base and J 6 bases, with 9 bases left between them. The V gene's germline CDR1 is SGHTA and CDR2 FQGNSA. CDR3 sequence: CASSLGVNAEAFF. The CDR3 DNA is TGTGCCAGCAGCTTAGGGGTTAACGCTGAAGCTTTCTTT.

This clonotype was counted a few times. The chain has TRBV19 and TRBJ1-5; no firm D call. CDR3 size: 13 residues. Germline CDR1 is LNHDA and CDR2 is SQIVND (reference sequence). V was cut by 0 bases and J by 7 bases, with 7 bases left in between. The CDR3 spells CASSIEAIQPQHF. The CDR3 nucleotides read TGTGCCAGTAGTATAGAGGCCATCCAGCCCCAGCATTTT.

This clonotype was observed a handful of times. This rearrangement joins TRBV6-5 to TRBJ1-3; TRBD1 is a possible D gene (6 bases). Germline assignment: CDR1 MNHEY and CDR2 SVGAGI. Trimming removed 4 bases at V and 3 bases at J, with 19 bases between. The CDR3 has 17 amino acids. This CDR3 is CASSSGHGGAVGNTIYF. CDR3 sequence (DNA): TGTGCCAGCAGTTCGGGCCATGGGGGCGCGGTTGGAAACACCATATATTTT.

V usage is TRBV20-1 and J usage is TRBJ2-2, with D unresolved. Deletions cut 3 bases from V and 5 bases from J, with 10 bases between. Germline CDR1 reads DFQATT; CDR2 reads SNEGSKA (reference sequence). CDR3 length equals 13 residues. The CDR3 region is CSARASPTGELFF. CDR3 coding DNA: TGCAGTGCTAGGGCTTCCCCAACCGGGGAGCTGTTTTTT.

This clonotype has at least ten counts. This chain joins TRBV20-1 and TRBJ2-1; 9 bases line up with TRBD1. The V gene end was trimmed by 3 bases and the J gene end by 4 bases; junction bases not matched to a gene: 4. Germline V gene lookup returns CDR1 DFQATT and CDR2 SNEGSKA (reference sequence). The CDR3 is made up of 14 amino acids. The CDR3 DNA is TGCAGTGCTAGGGACAGGGGAGGATACAATGAGCAGTTCTTC. Its translation: CSARDRGGYNEQFF.

This clonotype was observed many times. V and J are TRBV12-3 or TRBV12-4 and TRBJ2-7, with 12 bases that match TRBD2. The CDR3 extends over 16 amino acids. V shed 1 base, J shed 7 bases, and the junction held 8 bases outside the gene matches. The DNA for the CDR3 is TGTGCCAGCAGTTTAGGCCAGACTAGCGGGAGCTTTGAGCAGTACTTC. As protein: CASSLGQTSGSFEQYF.

This clonotype was counted ten times or more. V gene TRBV5-1 combines with J gene TRBJ2-5; D possibly matches TRBD1 or TRBD2 (5 bases each). Germline lookup yields CDR1 SGHRS and CDR2 YFSETQ. Trimming left V 2 bases short and J 2 bases short, with 10 bases between. There are 14 residues in the CDR3. CDR3 protein: CASSFGTDQETQYF. DNA of the CDR3: TGCGCCAGCAGCTTCGGGACGGATCAAGAGACCCAGTACTTC.